A selection of T cell receptor beta chains follows, all from one sample in a study of blood T cell repertoires in COVID-19. The assay was immunoSEQ multiplex PCR, and TCRdb's table has in-frame clones only and misses some. This table has about 360,000 clones, roughly 86% appearing once. Material: peripheral blood. All receptors derive from a human donor in a cohort sampled during active COVID-19. The conserved cysteine and the conserved F or W are not part of the CDR3 here.

j_call,v_call,cdr3_aa
TRBJ2-5,TRBV3-1/TRBV3-2,ASSQEYREETQY
TRBJ2-2,TRBV2,ASIAVAKGELF
TRBJ1-3,TRBV30,AWGTGSSGNTIY
TRBJ2-3,TRBV10-3,ASGSTDTQY
TRBJ2-1,TRBV9,ASSVAAGADYNEQF
TRBJ2-1,TRBV7-9,ASSLAGGPGQGANEQF
TRBJ2-7,TRBV19,ASSPSGSSLYEQY
TRBJ2-5,TRBV2,ASSEFSSSETQY
TRBJ1-2,TRBV18,ASSEESNYGYT
TRBJ1-2,TRBV14,ASSQTGSLT
TRBJ1-5,TRBV18,ASSRTGEDQPQH
TRBJ2-1,TRBV4-1,ASSQAPNRVHNEQF